This TCR beta chain was obtained from a study of T cell repertoires in cytomegalovirus infection. Study-level findings and limits: The ex vivo response showed dominance by HLA-C-restricted CMV-specific TCR beta clonotypes.

As concerns this clonotype: Its specificity is unknown.

From the reads, TCRdb called clonotypes with MiXCR, one entry per CDR3 protein. The sample consists of approximately 1,000,000 distinct CDR3 sequences, around 31% of them appearing once. Sample: cultured CD8+ T cells from PBMCs, taken from culture after CMV antigen stimulation. The source of this sequence is a human donor in good health (CMV status not recorded). Some clones in this sample may be carry-over from other donors' samples.

CDR3 nucleotide sequence: TGTGCCAGCAGCGGGACCGGGACGGTGGACGAGCAGTACTTC. It is translated as CASSGTGTVDEQYF. The chain recombines TRBV9 with TRBJ2-7, with D tentatively TRBD1 or TRBD2 (5 bases each). The CDR3 is made up of 14 amino acids. Trimming shortened V by 3 bases and J by 5 bases, and 15 bases separated the two germline ends. CDR1 is SGDLS and CDR2 is YYNGEE in the germline V gene. The complete variable domain, with remaining parts taken from reference TRBV9 and TRBJ2-7, reads DSGVTQTPKHLITATGQRVTLRCSPRSGDLSVYWYQQSLDQGLQFLIQYYNGEERAKGNILERFSAQQFPDLHSELNLSSLELGDSALYFCASSGTGTVDEQYFGPGTRLTVT.